The 9 T cell receptor beta chains reported below all come from one sample, sequenced in a study of cytomegalovirus exposure and HLA in healthy donors. The PCR employed 60 Vbeta primers together with 13 Jbeta primers. Sequencing used immunoSEQ multiplex PCR; TCRdb keeps in-frame clones, though not all of them. The data contain 150,000 to 200,000 clones, more than 60% of them singletons. The sequenced sample was PBMCs. The receptors here all came from a man aged 25-45 years in good health and CMV-seropositive.

J is TRBJ1-4 and V is TRBV19, with D possibly matching TRBD1 (5 bases). Germline CDR1 is LNHDA and CDR2 is SQIVND (reference sequence). The CDR3 has 14 amino acids. V gave up 6 bases and J gave up 8 bases, with 16 bases separating them. CDR3 DNA: TGTGCCAGTAGCGCTCAGGGCCGCGGAGAAAAACTGTTTTTT. Its protein is CASSAQGRGEKLFF. The full variable domain, rest sourced from reference TRBV19 and TRBJ1-4, is DGGITQSPKYLFRKEGQNVTLSCEQNLNHDAMYWYRQDPGQGLRLIYYSQIVNDFQKGDIAEGYSVSREKKESFPLTVTSAQKNPTAFYLCASSAQGRGEKLFFGSGTQLSVL.

This clone was observed a handful of times. V and J are TRBV11-2 and TRBJ2-5; possible D gene TRBD1, 6 bases. Germline CDR1 and CDR2: SGHAT and FQNNGV. V lost 4 bases to trimming and J lost 3 bases, with 12 bases between them. The CDR3 runs 14 residues. CDR3 in amino acids: CASSSGGTKETQYF. The CDR3 bases are TGTGCCAGCAGCTCAGGTGGGACAAAAGAGACCCAGTACTTC.

CDR3 nucleotides: TGTGCCAGCAGCTTCGCGGACAGGGAGAGTGCAGGCTACACCTTC. Its protein product is CASSFADRESAGYTF. This chain uses TRBV7-9 with TRBJ1-2, with TRBD1 matching 8 bases. Germline values: CDR1 SEHNR, CDR2 FQNEAQ (reference sequence). The CDR3 is made up of 15 amino acids. The trim removed 3 bases at V and 8 bases at J, leaving 11 bases unmatched.

This clone was detected a few times. The rearrangement uses TRBV7-3 and TRBJ2-7, with D perhaps TRBD1 (6 bases). Trimming removed 5 bases from V and 0 bases from J, with 23 bases in between. CDR1 is SGHTA and CDR2 is FQGTGA in the germline V gene. The CDR3 covers 18 residues. CDR3 in amino acids: CASSLPPGQGILSYEQYF. The CDR3 DNA sequence: TGTGCCAGCAGCCTCCCACCAGGTCAGGGGATACTCTCCTACGAGCAGTACTTC.

The J gene is TRBJ2-3, the V gene TRBV5-1; a possible D gene is TRBD2 (5 bases). Germline V CDR1 and CDR2: SGHRS, YFSETQ. This CDR3 is built from 14 residues. Trimming removed 7 bases at V and 5 bases at J, with 17 bases between. The CDR3 DNA reads TGCGCCAGCCAAGAGGCGGGCGGAGGAGATACGCAGTATTTT. Amino acid sequence: CASQEAGGGDTQYF.

The J gene is TRBJ2-7, the V gene TRBV27, with 12 nucleotides matching TRBD1. The end of the DNA aligns better with TRBJ2-5, so the J call may be wrong. CDR3 size: 16 residues. CDR1 MNHEY and CDR2 SMNVEV come from the germline V gene (reference sequence). The CDR3 DNA reads TGTGCCAGCAGTATCTCCGGGACAGGGGGCTGGGAGACCCAGTACTTC. Translating it yields CASSISGTGGWETQYF.

The chain carries TRBV9 and TRBJ2-2; the D is unclear. In germline, CDR1 is SGDLS, CDR2 YYNGEE. This CDR3 has 13 amino acids. The V gene lost 5 bases and the J gene lost 6 bases, with 11 bases spanning the gap. This chain's CDR3 is CASREDLAGELFF. CDR3 bases: TGTGCCAGCAGAGAGGATTTAGCCGGGGAGCTGTTTTTT.

This clone was seen only once. The CDR3 DNA is TGTGCCAGCAGCTCGGGACAGCCGAACACTGAAGCTTTCTTT. The encoded protein is CASSSGQPNTEAFF. V is TRBV7-2 and J is TRBJ1-1; 7 positions match TRBD1. Germline CDR1 and CDR2: SGHTA and FQGNSA. The J segment lost 1 base and the V segment lost 4 bases, leaving 3 bases of the junction unmatched. There are 14 residues in the CDR3.

This sequence joins TRBV30 and TRBJ2-5; TRBD1 agrees at 10 bases. The J call may be incorrect, as the DNA end agrees better with TRBJ2-7. The length of the CDR3 is 14 residues. CDR1 GTSNPN and CDR2 SVGIG come from the germline V gene (reference sequence). The CDR3 region has the DNA TGTGCCTGGGGGGCAGGACAGGGGGTATACGAGCAGTACTTC. As protein: CAWGAGQGVYEQYF.